The 15 T cell receptor beta chains listed next were all sequenced from one sample in a study of cytomegalovirus exposure and HLA in healthy donors. The PCR was carried out with 60 Vbeta primers and 13 Jbeta primers. Some clones are missing from TCRdb's copy, which holds only in-frame ones; the method was immunoSEQ multiplex PCR. The sample carries around 190,000 clones, around nine tenths recorded once. The sample was PBMCs. These receptors all stem from a woman aged 30 to 39 in good health and CMV-seronegative.

This clone occurred a few times. V usage is TRBV7-9 and J usage is TRBJ1-4; D perhaps matches TRBD1 (5 bases). With 7 bases removed from V and 3 bases from J, the gap between germline ends came to 12 bases. Per germline, CDR1 SEHNR and CDR2 FQNEAQ (reference sequence). The CDR3 extends over 14 amino acids. CDR3 loop: CASTAGLANEKLFF. The CDR3 DNA follows: TGTGCCAGCACCGCAGGGTTGGCTAATGAAAAACTGTTTTTT.

This chain joins TRBV7-2 and TRBJ2-1; the match to TRBD2 covers 10 bases. J lost 7 bases, V lost 5 bases, and 17 bases had no gene match. The V gene's germline CDR1 is SGHTA and CDR2 FQGNSA. The CDR3 has 18 amino acids. The CDR3 sequence: CASSQLLRAGGLRNEQFF. As DNA, the CDR3 is TGTGCCAGCAGCCAACTTCTACGAGCGGGGGGGCTGAGGAATGAGCAGTTCTTC.

The CDR3 region is CASSFSREDSSYNEQFF. The DNA of the CDR3 is TGTGCCAGCAGTTTCAGCCGGGAGGACAGCTCCTACAATGAGCAGTTCTTC. The J gene is TRBJ2-1, the V gene TRBV28; D possibly corresponds to TRBD2 (7 bases). CDR1 and CDR2 from the germline V gene are MDHEN and SYDVKM. V was pared by 3 bases and J by 0 bases, with 15 bases between. This CDR3 region has 17 residues.

The rearrangement joins TRBV6-1 to TRBJ2-7; 8 positions match TRBD2. CDR3 length equals 15 residues. Germline CDR1 MNHNS, CDR2 SASEGT. With 1 base clipped from V and 3 bases from J, the junction kept 5 bases outside the gene matches. In nucleotides, the CDR3 is TGTGCCAGCAGTGAAGGAGCGGGAGTCCTCTACGAGCAGTACTTC. Protein product: CASSEGAGVLYEQYF.

V is TRBV5-4 and J is TRBJ2-3, with D unresolved. CDR1 is SGHNT and CDR2 is YYREEE in the germline V gene (reference sequence). The CDR3 has 14 residues. The V end was cut by 4 bases, the J end by 2 bases, with 11 bases between. CDR3 DNA sequence: TGTGCCAGCAGCAGCACCGGGTCCACAGATACGCAGTATTTT. The encoded protein is CASSSTGSTDTQYF.

The genes are TRBV5-5 and TRBJ2-2; 13 bases agree with TRBD2. The ends lost 5 bases at V and 6 bases at J; junction bases unmatched: 4. From germline, CDR1 is SGHKS and CDR2 YYEKEE (reference sequence). The CDR3 sequence is 15 residues long. CDR3 DNA sequence: TGTGCCAGCAGAACACTAGCGGGAGGGGCCGGGGAGCTGTTTTTT. It yields the protein CASRTLAGGAGELFF.

The chain links TRBV5-6 to TRBJ2-4, with 7 bases lining up with TRBD2. Unmatched junction bases numbered 6, after V lost 0 bases and J lost 9 bases. The germline CDR1 and CDR2 sequences are SGHDT and YYEEEE. The CDR3 consists of 14 residues. The CDR3 here is CASSLAVREGIQYF. Here the CDR3 DNA reads TGTGCCAGCAGCTTGGCCGTCAGGGAGGGCATTCAGTACTTC.

This chain connects TRBV7-6 to TRBJ2-7, with 9 bases matching TRBD1. V dropped 5 bases and J dropped 7; count of bases not matched to a gene: 9. CDR1 is SGHVS and CDR2 is FNYEAQ in the germline V gene. This CDR3 has 14 residues. CDR3 bases: TGTGCCAGCAGCGAGTTGGACAGGGGAGGAGAGCAGTACTTC. This codes for CASSELDRGGEQYF.

The J gene is TRBJ1-1, the V gene TRBV2; no clear D gene. Germline CDR1 and CDR2: SNHLY and FYNNEI. Trimming shortened V by 2 bases and J by 7 bases, and 17 bases separated the two germline ends. This CDR3 has 15 residues. CDR3 sequence (DNA): TGTGCCAGCAGTGAAACATTAGTGGTGGGCAATGAAGCTTTCTTT. It translates to CASSETLVVGNEAFF. The complete variable domain, with remaining parts taken from reference TRBV2 and TRBJ1-1, reads EPEVTQTPSHQVTQMGQEVILRCVPISNHLYFYWYRQILGQKVEFLVSFYNNEISEKSEIFDDQFSVERPDGSNFTLKIRSTKLEDSAMYFCASSETLVVGNEAFFGQGTRLTVV.

This chain connects TRBV5-1 to TRBJ2-7; 8 bases match TRBD2. Per germline, CDR1 SGHRS and CDR2 YFSETQ. CDR3 length: 14 amino acids. The junction had 8 bases not matched to a gene; V was cut back by 7 bases and J by 2 bases. The CDR3 is CASSQTGGAYEQYF. The CDR3 DNA sequence: TGCGCCAGCTCTCAAACGGGGGGGGCCTACGAGCAGTACTTC.

The chain links TRBV7-9 to TRBJ2-7, with D possibly matching TRBD2 (5 bases). The germline CDR1 and CDR2 sequences are SEHNR and FQNEAQ (reference sequence). V was pared by 0 bases and J by 6 bases, with 9 bases between. CDR3 length: 13 residues. The chain's CDR3 is CASSLALGSEQYF. CDR3 coding DNA: TGTGCCAGCAGCTTAGCTCTGGGGAGCGAGCAGTACTTC.

This clone has just a few counts. The J gene is TRBJ1-1, the V gene TRBV6-1, with TRBD1 matching 7 bases. The CDR3 length is 14 residues. Per the germline V gene, CDR1 is MNHNS and CDR2 is SASEGT. V lost 0 bases to trimming and J lost 10 bases; unmatched junction nucleotides: 8. DNA for the CDR3: TGTGCCAGCAGTGAAGCAAGGGGGCGGGTAGGAGCTTTCTTT. It translates to CASSEARGRVGAFF.

The chain combines TRBV29-1 with TRBJ1-2; 8 bases fit TRBD1. The CDR3 is made up of 15 amino acids. V was clipped by 6 bases and J by 1 base; unmatched bases: 10. Germline values: CDR1 SQVTM, CDR2 ANQGSEA. The DNA of the CDR3 is TGCAGCGTAGCAGGGGGCGCGGGGGATAACTATGGCTACACCTTC. Its protein product is CSVAGGAGDNYGYTF. Together with reference TRBV29-1 and TRBJ1-2, the CDR3 gives the full variable domain: SAVISQKPSRDICQRGTSLTIQCQVDSQVTMMFWYRQQPGQSLTLIATANQGSEATYESGFVIDKFPISRPNLTFSTLTVSNMSPEDSSIYLCSVAGGAGDNYGYTFGSGTRLTVV.

This clone was seen a single time. This chain uses TRBV6-5 with TRBJ2-3; 7 bases are a match to TRBD1. This CDR3 is 15 amino acids long. V was clipped by 6 bases and J by 0 bases; unmatched bases: 6. CDR1 and CDR2 (germline): MNHEY, SVGAGI. The CDR3 sequence is CASRLTGISTDTQYF. The CDR3 DNA sequence: TGTGCCAGCAGACTGACAGGGATTAGCACAGATACGCAGTATTTT.

The V call is TRBV5-1, the J call TRBJ2-5; 7 positions match TRBD1. Germline assignment: CDR1 SGHRS and CDR2 YFSETQ. V dropped 4 bases and J dropped 2; count of bases not matched to a gene: 8. The CDR3 consists of 15 residues. CDR3 loop: CASSTQTGIQETQYF. The CDR3 bases are TGCGCCAGCAGCACACAGACAGGGATACAAGAGACCCAGTACTTC. The full variable domain, completed using reference TRBV5-1 and TRBJ2-5, is KAGVTQTPRYLIKTRGQQVTLSCSPISGHRSVSWYQQTPGQGLQFLFEYFSETQRNKGNFPGRFSGRQFSNSRSEMNVSTLELGDSALYLCASSTQTGIQETQYFGPGTRLLVL.